This TCR beta chain derives from a study of cytomegalovirus exposure and HLA in healthy donors. Study in general: In terms of ancestry, the Caucasian-associated cluster contained around four fifths of the 350 to 450 genotyped donors. Study-wide results and limits: Sequencing likely caused a cluster of highly shared sequence variants.

Primers included in the PCR were 60 Vbeta and 13 Jbeta primers. Produced via immunoSEQ multiplex PCR; TCRdb's table is partial and in-frame only. The sample holds about 130,000 clones; roughly 80% are singletons and the top ten take about 4%. Points on this clone: Its antigen is as yet unknown.

The CDR3 length is 13 residues. V was pared by 5 bases and J by 10 bases, with 15 bases between. CDR1 and CDR2 (germline): SGHNT, YENEEA. This chain uses TRBV11-3 with TRBJ2-1; D call uncertain. The sample consisted of PBMCs. The TCR was taken from a woman aged 40 to 49 in good health and CMV-seronegative. The CDR3 DNA sequence: TGTGCCAGCAGCCTCGTTGGGTCCGGGGAGCAGTTCTTC. It translates to CASSLVGSGEQFF.